The T cell receptor (beta chain) described here comes from a study of T cell responses to AZD1222 COVID-19 vaccine. TCRdb's table, derived via immunoSEQ multiplex PCR, lists solely in-frame clones and lacks some. The repertoire has approximately 190,000 clones, roughly 91% of them found once; the top ten carry approximately 0.97%. This CDR3 has 13 residues. Trimming pared 4 bases from V and 7 bases from J, leaving 13 bases between. Per the germline V gene, CDR1 is MDHEN and CDR2 is SYDVKM. This chain uses TRBV28 with TRBJ1-2; tentatively, D is TRBD1 (6 bases). The material was peripheral blood, obtained on day 0 of AZD1222 vaccination. The source is an adult in good health. CDR3 DNA: TGTGCCAGCAGTTACAGGGATTTGGGTGGCTACACCTTC. This gives the protein CASSYRDLGGYTF.